These 17 T cell receptor beta chains were sequenced from one sample in a study of blood T cell repertoires in COVID-19. TCRdb's copy holds only in-frame clones and misses some; the assay was immunoSEQ multiplex PCR. The data show 150,000 or so clones, roughly 82% seen once. The sequenced sample consisted of peripheral blood. These receptors were taken from a woman between 45 and 60 years old in a cohort sampled during active or convalescent COVID-19.

V and J are TRBV7-9 and TRBJ2-1; no clear D gene. The CDR3 loop spans 13 amino acids. CDR1 is SEHNR and CDR2 is FQNEAQ in the germline V gene (reference sequence). V was shortened by 5 bases and J by 8 bases, with 13 bases between the two germline ends. As DNA, the CDR3 is TGTGCCAGCAGCCCCTTCCGGGTACATGAGCAGTTCTTC. It translates to CASSPFRVHEQFF. The full variable domain, rest sourced from reference TRBV7-9 and TRBJ2-1, is DTGVSQNPRHKITKRGQNVTFRCDPISEHNRLYWYRQTLGQGPEFLTYFQNEAQLEKSRLLSDRFSAERPKGSFSTLEIQRTEQGDSAMYLCASSPFRVHEQFFGPGTRLTVL.

The rearrangement joins TRBV6-6 to TRBJ1-2; 8 bases map to TRBD1. Germline CDR1 and CDR2: MNHNY and SVGAGI (reference sequence). The CDR3 totals 15 residues. The junction had 6 bases not matched to a gene; V was cut back by 0 bases and J by 6 bases. The chain's CDR3 is CASSYSQGALNGYTF. CDR3 sequence (DNA): TGTGCCAGCAGTTACTCCCAGGGGGCTCTAAATGGCTACACCTTC.

J is TRBJ2-1 and V is TRBV10-3; tentative D call: TRBD1 (6 bases). The V end lost 6 bases, the J end lost 6 bases, and 12 bases lay between the germline ends. Germline-derived CDR1 and CDR2 are ENHRY and SYGVKD. This CDR3 spans 13 amino acids. The CDR3 sequence: CAIREVGGNEQFF. For the CDR3, the DNA is TGTGCCATCAGGGAGGTAGGGGGCAATGAGCAGTTCTTC.

In this sample, this clone turned up a few times. V usage is TRBV5-4 and J usage is TRBJ2-7, with 10 bases that match TRBD1. V lost 4 bases to trimming and J lost 2 bases; unmatched junction nucleotides: 9. The germline gives CDR1 SGHNT, CDR2 YYREEE (reference sequence). The CDR3 runs to 16 residues. DNA of the CDR3: TGTGCCAGCAGCCCTGGGCTGGGACAGGGGACCTACGAGCAGTACTTC. It specifies CASSPGLGQGTYEQYF.

This clone has more than one count but fewer than ten. This chain joins TRBV19 and TRBJ2-1; maybe TRBD1 (6 bases). There are 13 residues in the CDR3. In germline, CDR1 is LNHDA, CDR2 SQIVND (reference sequence). V shed 7 bases and J shed 1 base, with 8 bases lying between them. The CDR3 sequence: CASTGVSYNEQFF. The CDR3 DNA reads TGTGCCAGTACAGGGGTTTCCTACAATGAGCAGTTCTTC.

The V call is TRBV5-1, the J call TRBJ2-5; perhaps TRBD2 as D (7 bases). Trimming stripped 4 bases from V and 3 bases from J, with 13 bases between. There are 14 residues in the CDR3. Germline assignment: CDR1 SGHRS and CDR2 YFSETQ. The CDR3 protein is CASSPTGGEETQYF. The CDR3 DNA reads TGCGCCAGCAGCCCTACGGGGGGCGAAGAGACCCAGTACTTC. Together with reference TRBV5-1 and TRBJ2-5, the CDR3 gives the full variable domain: KAGVTQTPRYLIKTRGQQVTLSCSPISGHRSVSWYQQTPGQGLQFLFEYFSETQRNKGNFPGRFSGRQFSNSRSEMNVSTLELGDSALYLCASSPTGGEETQYFGPGTRLLVL.

This clone has only one observation. This CDR3 reads CASSLGAGNSPLHF. The DNA of the CDR3 is TGTGCCAGCAGCCTCGGGGCGGGGAATTCACCCCTCCACTTT. V usage is TRBV3-1 (or the pseudogene TRBV3-2) and J usage is TRBJ1-6; D might be TRBD1 (5 bases). Trimming left V 4 bases short and J 7 bases short, with 11 bases between. The CDR3 runs 14 residues. The germline V gene has CDR1 LGHDT and CDR2 YNNKEL (reference sequence).

The J gene is TRBJ2-2, the V gene TRBV10-3; a possible D gene is TRBD2 (6 bases). Germline values: CDR1 ENHRY, CDR2 SYGVKD. This CDR3 contains 15 residues. Trimming stripped 8 bases from V and 2 bases from J, with 15 bases between. CDR3 sequence reads: CAIQTGTSNTGELFF. The DNA for the CDR3 is TGTGCCATCCAAACCGGGACTTCCAACACCGGGGAGCTGTTTTTT.

The chain recombines TRBV18 with TRBJ1-1; 9 bases are a match to TRBD1. The V and J ends lost 6 bases and 0 bases, in that order; junction bases with no gene match: 5. The CDR3 is 15 residues long. Germline V lookup: CDR1 KGHSH, CDR2 LQKENI. The CDR3 loop is CASSPGQGLNTEAFF. The CDR3 nucleotides read TGTGCCAGCTCCCCGGGACAGGGTTTGAACACTGAAGCTTTCTTT.

This clone was seen only once. The chain uses TRBV6-2 or TRBV6-3 and TRBJ1-1; the D is unclear. CDR1 and CDR2 (germline): MNHEY, SVGEGT. V was cut by 6 bases and J by 8 bases, with 16 bases left in between. This CDR3 spans 13 amino acids. For the CDR3, the DNA is TGTGCCAGCAGCCCCTTTTTGAGGGTGGAAGCTTTCTTT. Its translation: CASSPFLRVEAFF.

The genes are TRBV6-5 and TRBJ1-3; TRBD1 might be the D (6 bases). The CDR3 has 13 residues. Germline CDR1 and CDR2: MNHEY and SVGAGI. The V end was cut by 8 bases, the J end by 4 bases, with 12 bases between. CDR3: CASHSGVGNTIYF. CDR3 sequence (DNA): TGTGCCAGCCATTCAGGGGTCGGAAACACCATATATTTT.

The V gene is TRBV3-1 (or the pseudogene TRBV3-2), the J gene TRBJ1-5; 7 bases line up with TRBD1. The CDR3 has 14 amino acids. The V and J ends lost 6 bases and 5 bases, in that order; junction bases with no gene match: 7. Germline lookup yields CDR1 LGHDT and CDR2 YNNKEL (reference sequence). CDR3 sequence (DNA): TGTGCCAGCAGTATATCCGGGACAGATCAGCCCCAGCATTTT. This sequence encodes CASSISGTDQPQHF.

This clone appeared a single time. The chain joins TRBV4-2 to TRBJ2-3; maybe TRBD1 (6 bases). Looked up from germline, CDR1 is LGHNA and CDR2 is YNFKEQ. The CDR3 contains 14 residues. Deletions cut 0 bases from V and 4 bases from J, with 8 bases between. The CDR3 region has the DNA TGTGCCAGCAGCCAAGATACAGGGCCAGATACGCAGTATTTT. Translation: CASSQDTGPDTQYF.

The chain recombines TRBV13 with TRBJ1-4, with 7 bases that match TRBD1. The germline V gene has CDR1 PRHDT and CDR2 FYEKMQ (reference sequence). V was pared by 2 bases and J by 7 bases, with 4 bases of the junction left unmatched. This CDR3 comprises 14 residues. The CDR3 DNA is TGTGCCAGCAGCTTACGGCAGGGGGGTGAAAAACTGTTTTTT. Protein sequence: CASSLRQGGEKLFF.

DNA for the CDR3: TGTGCCAGCAGTTACCCCGGCACCGGGGAGCTGTTTTTT. Amino acids: CASSYPGTGELFF. The chain joins TRBV6-2 or TRBV6-3 to TRBJ2-2; D is uncertain. The CDR3 runs to 13 residues. CDR1 and CDR2 (germline): MNHEY, SVGEGT. With 2 bases removed from V and 4 bases from J, the gap between germline ends came to 5 bases.

The rearrangement links TRBV5-1 to TRBJ2-7; 11 nucleotides line up with TRBD2. Germline V gene data show CDR1 as SGHRS and CDR2 as YFSETQ. Trimming took 4 bases from V and 2 from J; bases not matched to a gene: 2. This CDR3 region has 14 residues. The CDR3 sequence: CASSNSGGAYEQYF. The CDR3 DNA is TGCGCCAGCAGCAATAGCGGGGGGGCCTACGAGCAGTACTTC.

The chain recombines TRBV2 with TRBJ2-1, with a possible D match to TRBD2 (5 bases). The CDR3 is made up of 13 amino acids. With 9 bases removed from V and 7 bases from J, the gap between germline ends came to 16 bases. Germline lookup yields CDR1 SNHLY and CDR2 FYNNEI. The chain's CDR3 is CASRLDSQNEQFF. The CDR3 DNA reads as TGTGCCAGTCGCCTGGACTCTCAGAATGAGCAGTTCTTC.